This T cell receptor (beta chain) comes out of a study of tumor-infiltrating lymphocytes in primary liver carcinoma. About the study: The study enrolled male and female patients aged 30 to 69 years. There were tumors of stage T1-T3 N0M0, each 4.2 to 10 cm across.

TCR beta cDNA was reverse-transcribed from roughly 520 ng of total RNA. The reaction used a constant-region primer and ProtoScript II reverse transcriptase. Generation of the TCR beta libraries relied on three nested multiplex PCR rounds using slightly modified ARM-PCR. The study ran its first two PCR rounds for approximately 10 cycles each, using TRBV1-TRBV30 forward primers and a C-beta reverse primer. TCRdb independently ran MiXCR on the multiplex PCR reads; one entry per CDR3 protein. The sample yields a few hundred thousand distinct CDR3 sequences, around 50% seen once. The blood RNA (from unsorted whole blood) was obtained, and germline DNA was also extracted. Findings and limits, study-wide: Lower overlap was observed for tumor-adjacent and tumor-blood pairs relative to tumor region pairs. Significantly larger top-250-clone fractions were found in tumors than in blood (p = 0.039).

Germline CDR1 and CDR2: MGHRA and YSYEKL. Trimming stripped 4 bases from V and 4 bases from J, with 11 bases between. CDR3 length equals 13 residues. This clonotype was seen more than once but under ten times. Its antigen is unknown. A much more abundant neighbour one base away suggests this may be a read error. Sequenced sample: peripheral blood. The clonotype comes from a woman in her 30s with primary liver carcinoma and hepatitis B virus infection. The chain is built from TRBV4-1 and TRBJ2-7, with D perhaps matching TRBD1 or TRBD2 (6 bases each). The CDR3 protein is CASSRGGRYEQYF. In nucleotides, the CDR3 is TGCGCCAGCAGCCGAGGGGGGCGATACGAGCAGTACTTC.